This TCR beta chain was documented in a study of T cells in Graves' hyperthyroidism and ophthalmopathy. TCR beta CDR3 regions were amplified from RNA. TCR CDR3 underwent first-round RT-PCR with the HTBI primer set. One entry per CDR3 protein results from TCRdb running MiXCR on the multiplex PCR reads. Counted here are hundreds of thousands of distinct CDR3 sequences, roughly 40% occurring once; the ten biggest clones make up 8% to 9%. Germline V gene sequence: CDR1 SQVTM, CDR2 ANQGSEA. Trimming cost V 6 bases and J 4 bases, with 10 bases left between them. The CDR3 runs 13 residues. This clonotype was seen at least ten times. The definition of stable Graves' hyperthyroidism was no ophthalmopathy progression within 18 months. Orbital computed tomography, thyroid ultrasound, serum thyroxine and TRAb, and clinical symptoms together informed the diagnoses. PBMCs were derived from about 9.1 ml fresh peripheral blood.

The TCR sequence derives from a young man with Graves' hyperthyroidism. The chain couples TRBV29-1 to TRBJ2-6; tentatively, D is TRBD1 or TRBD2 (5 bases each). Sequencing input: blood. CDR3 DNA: TGCAGCGTAGAGGGGATGGGGGCCAACGTCCTGACTTTC. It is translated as CSVEGMGANVLTF. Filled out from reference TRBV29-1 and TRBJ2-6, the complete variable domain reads SAVISQKPSRDICQRGTSLTIQCQVDSQVTMMFWYRQQPGQSLTLIATANQGSEATYESGFVIDKFPISRPNLTFSTLTVSNMSPEDSSIYLCSVEGMGANVLTFGAGSRLTVL.